Each of the 7 T cell receptor beta chains below was sequenced from the same sample in a study of PD-1 blockade in classical Hodgkin lymphoma. As for time point: cycle 4 day 1 (C4D1), after around six weeks of nivolumab. Every patient experienced relapse after autologous stem cell transplantation, and brentuximab vedotin exposure varied. Assay: immunoSEQ multiplex PCR; the TCRdb copy retains only in-frame clones and omits some. The sample records approximately 89,000 clones, 83% being singletons. The source material was peripheral blood mononuclear cells (PBMCs), sampled before the fourth cycle of nivolumab. These receptors all come from a human donor with classical Hodgkin lymphoma.

The genes are TRBV4-2 and TRBJ1-5; D remains ambiguous. V was clipped by 4 bases and J by 8 bases, with 21 bases between them. Per the germline V gene, CDR1 is LGHNA and CDR2 is YNFKEQ. This CDR3 contains 16 residues. In DNA form, the CDR3 reads TGTGCCAGCAGCCCAAGCCCGGAGGATATTCGGGAGCCCCAGCATTTT. Translation: CASSPSPEDIREPQHF.

Here the CDR3 reads CASKTGRIDEQFF. Here the CDR3 DNA reads TGTGCCAGCAAAACGGGGAGGATAGATGAGCAGTTCTTC. The chain is built from TRBV27 and TRBJ2-1; possibly TRBD2 for D (6 bases). The CDR3 is 13 amino acids. Looked up from germline, CDR1 is MNHEY and CDR2 is SMNVEV (reference sequence). V was shortened by 7 bases and J by 8 bases, with 15 bases between the two germline ends.

V is TRBV28 and J is TRBJ2-7; 10 bases align to TRBD1. The junction had 11 bases not matched to a gene; V was cut back by 6 bases and J by 6 bases. CDR1 is MDHEN, CDR2 SYDVKM, per germline. The length of the CDR3 is 15 residues. CDR3 sequence (DNA): TGTGCCAGCAGACCTCCGGACAGGGGGTTGGCCGAGCAGTACTTC. Amino acids: CASRPPDRGLAEQYF. The variable domain in full, with the rest retrieved from reference TRBV28 and TRBJ2-7, is DVKVTQSSRYLVKRTGEKVFLECVQDMDHENMFWYRQDPGLGLRLIYFSYDVKMKEKGDIPEGYSVSREKKERFSLILESASTNQTSMYLCASRPPDRGLAEQYFGPGTRLTVT.

The rearrangement links TRBV28 to TRBJ2-1; tentative D call: TRBD2 (6 bases). Trimming took 1 base from V and 7 from J, leaving 14 bases between them. The length of the CDR3 is 15 residues. Germline V lookup: CDR1 MDHEN, CDR2 SYDVKM. The CDR3 bases are TGTGCCAGCAGTTTATCGTCGGGGGTGGGGAATGAGCAGTTCTTC. It yields the protein CASSLSSGVGNEQFF.

The chain combines TRBV18 with TRBJ2-5, with a tentative D call TRBD2 (5 bases). From germline, CDR1 is KGHSH and CDR2 LQKENI. Between the trimmed V and J ends, which lost 3 bases and 2 bases, there was a span of 22 bases. The CDR3 covers 18 residues. The DNA for the CDR3 is TGTGCCAGCTCACCGTTAGGAGGTTCGGTCCTTCTACAAGAGACCCAGTACTTC. This codes for CASSPLGGSVLLQETQYF.

The DNA of the CDR3 is TGCGCCAGCAGCCTCCGGGGGGCAGAGACCCAGTACTTC. Its protein product is CASSLRGAETQYF. This chain joins TRBV4-3 and TRBJ2-5, with D possibly being TRBD2 (7 bases). V was trimmed by 4 bases and J by 4 bases, leaving 10 bases between them. Looked up from germline, CDR1 is LGHNA and CDR2 is YSLEER. The CDR3 is made up of 13 amino acids.

V gene TRBV27 combines with J gene TRBJ2-3; D is ambiguous. CDR3 length equals 14 residues. Germline CDR1 MNHEY, CDR2 SMNVEV (reference sequence). The V and J ends lost 3 bases and 2 bases respectively, with 9 bases between them. The CDR3 protein is CASSLVSPTDTQYF. The CDR3 nucleotides read TGTGCCAGCAGTTTGGTCTCTCCCACAGATACGCAGTATTTT.